One and the same sample provided the 15 T cell receptor beta chains below, sequenced in a study of blood T cell repertoires in COVID-19. Clones were read by immunoSEQ multiplex PCR, and TCRdb kept only the in-frame ones, dropping some. The sample shows a few hundred thousand clones, over 75% of them seen only once. Material for sequencing was PBMCs or T cells enriched from blood (not recorded which). The source of these receptors is a woman in her twenties or thirties who had recovered from COVID-19.

The rearrangement uses TRBV7-2 and TRBJ1-1, with D tentatively TRBD1 (6 bases). The CDR3 has 16 residues. The V gene's germline CDR1 is SGHTA and CDR2 FQGNSA. The germline V and J ends were trimmed by 1 base and 0 bases, with 12 bases remaining between them. The CDR3 coding sequence is TGTGCCAGCAGCTTAGACAACAGGGTTATGAACACTGAAGCTTTCTTT. Translation: CASSLDNRVMNTEAFF.

This clone was counted only a few times. The CDR3 spells CASSIGLAGATYEQYF. In DNA, the CDR3 is TGTGCCAGTAGTATAGGACTAGCGGGGGCGACCTACGAGCAGTACTTC. The chain links TRBV19 to TRBJ2-7, with 12 bases that match TRBD2. V lost 1 base, J lost 2 bases, and 3 bases stayed unmatched. The CDR3 runs to 16 residues. Germline lookup yields CDR1 LNHDA and CDR2 SQIVND (reference sequence). The complete variable domain, with remaining parts taken from reference TRBV19 and TRBJ2-7, reads DGGITQSPKYLFRKEGQNVTLSCEQNLNHDAMYWYRQDPGQGLRLIYYSQIVNDFQKGDIAEGYSVSREKKESFPLTVTSAQKNPTAFYLCASSIGLAGATYEQYFGPGTRLTVT.

The chain employs TRBV15 and TRBJ2-1, with 12 bases that match TRBD2. Losses at the gene ends were 4 bases for V and 3 bases for J; bases not matched to a gene: 4. The germline CDR1 and CDR2 sequences are LNHNV and YYDKDF (reference sequence). This CDR3 region has 16 residues. CDR3 in DNA: TGTGCCACCAGCATCACTAGCGGGGGGAACTACAATGAGCAGTTCTTC. Amino acid sequence: CATSITSGGNYNEQFF. Based on the CDR3 plus reference TRBV15 and TRBJ2-1, the full variable domain is DAMVIQNPRYQVTQFGKPVTLSCSQTLNHNVMYWYQQKSSQAPKLLFHYYDKDFNNEADTPDNFQSRRPNTSFCFLDIRSPGLGDTAMYLCATSITSGGNYNEQFFGPGTRLTVL.

The genes are TRBV18 and TRBJ2-1; TRBD2 is a possible D gene (5 bases). Trimming cost V 8 bases and J 5 bases, with 13 bases left between them. The CDR3 is 13 residues long. Per germline, CDR1 KGHSH and CDR2 LQKENI. CDR3 sequence reads: CASGPTGNNEQFF. The CDR3 DNA sequence: TGTGCCAGCGGACCCACGGGAAACAATGAGCAGTTCTTC.

The V gene is TRBV6-4, the J gene TRBJ2-1; TRBD2 matches 11 bases. The CDR3 is made up of 14 amino acids. Germline-derived CDR1 and CDR2 are MRHNA and SNTAGT. V dropped 3 bases and J dropped 8; count of bases not matched to a gene: 3. The CDR3, as DNA: TGTGCCAGCAGTGAACTAGCGGGGGCGGATGAGCAGTTCTTC. Translated: CASSELAGADEQFF.

In DNA, the CDR3 is TGCGCCAGCAGCCAAGGCGGCAGTGGGACAACGACTTCTGAAGCTTTCTTT. This codes for CASSQGGSGTTTSEAFF. The genes are TRBV4-1 and TRBJ1-1, with D possibly TRBD1 on 6 matching bases. Trimming removed 1 base at V and 6 bases at J, with 21 bases between. The CDR3 length is 17 residues. CDR1 and CDR2 (germline): MGHRA, YSYEKL.

This chain connects TRBV14 to TRBJ2-7, with TRBD2 matching over 8 bases. The trim removed 0 bases at V and 5 bases at J, leaving 6 bases unmatched. CDR1 is SGHDN and CDR2 is FVKESK in the germline V gene. There are 15 residues in the CDR3. The CDR3 sequence is CASSQDLLAVDEQYF. The DNA for the CDR3 is TGTGCCAGCAGCCAAGATTTACTAGCGGTCGACGAGCAGTACTTC.

The chain employs TRBV2 and TRBJ1-5; TRBD1 agrees at 9 bases. The CDR3 has 15 amino acids. CDR1 and CDR2 (germline): SNHLY, FYNNEI. The junction had 6 bases not matched to a gene; V was cut back by 6 bases and J by 3 bases. The CDR3 sequence: CASSAQGAINQPQHF. The CDR3 nucleotides read TGTGCCAGCAGCGCACAGGGGGCGATCAATCAGCCCCAGCATTTT.

This rearrangement joins TRBV19 to TRBJ1-2, with a possible D match to TRBD1 (5 bases). The V and J ends lost 6 bases and 13 bases respectively, with 18 bases between them. CDR1 is LNHDA, CDR2 SQIVND, per germline (reference sequence). The CDR3 runs to 12 residues. The CDR3: CASSLSSGMPTF. CDR3 in DNA: TGTGCCAGTAGCCTTTCATCAGGGATGCCCACCTTC.

The V call is TRBV7-9, the J call TRBJ2-5; unclear D gene. Germline CDR1 is SEHNR and CDR2 is FQNEAQ (reference sequence). The CDR3 is 15 amino acids. Trimming took 0 bases from V and 0 from J, leaving 8 bases between them. CDR3: CASSLALSDQETQYF. DNA of the CDR3: TGTGCCAGCAGCTTAGCGCTGAGCGACCAAGAGACCCAGTACTTC.

The chain combines TRBV5-1 with TRBJ1-6; D is perhaps TRBD1 (5 bases). Trimming pared 0 bases from V and 0 bases from J, leaving 10 bases between. Germline V gene sequence: CDR1 SGHRS, CDR2 YFSETQ. This CDR3 is 17 amino acids long. This chain's CDR3 is CASSLGQTSSYNSPLHF. In DNA form, the CDR3 reads TGCGCCAGCAGCTTGGGACAGACGAGCTCCTATAATTCACCCCTCCACTTT.

In its sample, this clone was seen once. The V and J genes are TRBV25-1 and TRBJ1-1; possible D gene TRBD1, 5 bases. The CDR3 is 13 residues long. V was shortened by 5 bases and J by 8 bases, with 15 bases between the two germline ends. Germline V gives CDR1 MGHDK, CDR2 SYGVNS. The chain's CDR3 is CASSPRQKPEAFF. For the CDR3, the DNA is TGTGCCAGCAGTCCCCGACAGAAGCCGGAAGCTTTCTTT.

The gene calls are TRBV10-1 and TRBJ2-5; no firm D call. The CDR3 is made up of 13 amino acids. The germline V gene encodes CDR1 WNHNN and CDR2 SYGVQD (reference sequence). V was trimmed by 4 bases and J by 5 bases, leaving 11 bases between them. CDR3 sequence: CASSVRPGETQYF. CDR3 DNA: TGCGCCAGCAGTGTAAGGCCCGGGGAGACCCAGTACTTC.

The table lists this clone with a few counts. V gene TRBV19 combines with J gene TRBJ1-4, with D possibly being TRBD1 (6 bases). This CDR3 region has 14 residues. V was clipped by 7 bases and J by 4 bases, with 13 bases between them. The germline gives CDR1 LNHDA, CDR2 SQIVND (reference sequence). DNA of the CDR3: TGTGCCAGTAATGGACAGCCGAATAATGAAAAACTGTTTTTT. It yields the protein CASNGQPNNEKLFF.

The gene calls are TRBV6-1 and TRBJ2-1, with a possible D match to TRBD2 (5 bases). Germline CDR1 is MNHNS and CDR2 is SASEGT. This CDR3 is built from 14 residues. Trimming took off 3 bases at V and 7 bases at J, with 13 bases between the two ends. CDR3 nucleotide sequence: TGTGCCAGCAGTGAGCTGGCGCTAGCTAATGAGCAGTTCTTC. It encodes CASSELALANEQFF.